The sequence of this TCR beta chain was determined in a study of blood T cell repertoires in COVID-19. The CDR3 has 15 residues. The repertoire was sequenced with immunoSEQ multiplex PCR; TCRdb's copy has only in-frame clones and lacks some. Of roughly 430,000 clones in the sample, over 75% were seen once. This TCR derives from a woman aged 18-29 years who had been exposed to COVID-19. The chain combines TRBV21-1 with TRBJ1-5. TRBV21-1 is deemed a pseudogene. The sequencing input was PBMCs or T cells enriched from blood (not recorded which). DNA of the CDR3: TGTGCCAGCAGCAAAGCCGGGGATTCATATCAGCCCCAGCATTTT. This gives the protein CASSKAGDSYQPQHF.